These 12 T cell receptor beta chains were sequenced from one sample in a study of blood T cell repertoires in COVID-19. The method was immunoSEQ multiplex PCR; TCRdb's version includes in-frame clones alone and lacks a portion of them. The sample has 250,000 to 300,000 clones, about 90% seen once. Sequencing was done on a sample of peripheral blood. The origin of the receptors is a woman in her twenties or thirties with COVID-19, enrolled during active disease.

The count of this clone is one. The CDR3 region has the DNA TGCGCCAGCAGGGGCGGGGGGCCCAAAAACATTCAGTACTTC. Translating it yields CASRGGGPKNIQYF. The chain employs TRBV5-1 and TRBJ2-4; TRBD2 aligns across 8 bases. The J segment lost 2 bases and the V segment lost 5 bases, leaving 3 bases of the junction unmatched. Germline CDR1 SGHRS, CDR2 YFSETQ. The CDR3 has 14 amino acids.

The chain employs TRBV5-1 and TRBJ1-4, with 9 bases identical to TRBD1. V trimming: 5 bases; J trimming: 7 bases; junction bases outside the gene matches: 6. CDR3 size: 14 residues. CDR1 and CDR2 from the germline V gene are SGHRS and YFSETQ. The CDR3 DNA reads TGCGCCAGCAGAACCGGGACAGGGAGTGAAAAACTGTTTTTT. Its translation: CASRTGTGSEKLFF.

The chain joins TRBV28 to TRBJ1-5; D uncertain. The germline V gene has CDR1 MDHEN and CDR2 SYDVKM. The CDR3 covers 14 residues. The germline V and J ends were trimmed by 3 bases and 3 bases, with 9 bases remaining between them. The CDR3, as DNA: TGTGCCAGCAGTTTCCGAGGTTTCAATCAGCCCCAGCATTTT. Residues: CASSFRGFNQPQHF. Looking up the rest from reference TRBV28 and TRBJ1-5 gives the full variable domain: DVKVTQSSRYLVKRTGEKVFLECVQDMDHENMFWYRQDPGLGLRLIYFSYDVKMKEKGDIPEGYSVSREKKERFSLILESASTNQTSMYLCASSFRGFNQPQHFGDGTRLSIL.

The gene calls are TRBV29-1 and TRBJ2-7; possibly TRBD2 for D (7 bases). This CDR3 has 13 amino acids. Per germline, CDR1 SQVTM and CDR2 ANQGSEA. Trimming shortened V by 4 bases and J by 7 bases, and 17 bases separated the two germline ends. The CDR3 DNA reads as TGCAGCGTTGTCCCCGGGGGGCTTCGGGAGCAGTACTTC. This sequence encodes CSVVPGGLREQYF.

The rearrangement joins TRBV4-1 to TRBJ1-3; D remains unclear. This CDR3 is built from 16 residues. Germline CDR1 and CDR2: MGHRA and YSYEKL. Deletions cut 4 bases from V and 4 bases from J, with 17 bases between. CDR3 nucleotide sequence: TGCGCCAGCAGCCTCCTCACGACTCGACTCGGAAACACCATATATTTT. As protein: CASSLLTTRLGNTIYF.

The chain carries TRBV3-1 (or the pseudogene TRBV3-2) and TRBJ2-3; TRBD2 matches 12 bases. The V segment lost 1 base and the J segment 4 bases; nucleotides outside the gene matches: 9. Looked up from germline, CDR1 is LGHDT and CDR2 is YNNKEL (reference sequence). The CDR3 totals 18 residues. CDR3 sequence (DNA): TGTGCCAGCAGCCAAGGAACACAACTAGCGGGGGGCCCAGATACGCAGTATTTT. It translates to CASSQGTQLAGGPDTQYF.

This clone came up once. The chain couples TRBV9 to TRBJ2-5, with 10 bases fitting TRBD1. The CDR3 runs to 14 residues. Unmatched junction bases numbered 3, after V lost 2 bases and J lost 5 bases. Germline CDR1 and CDR2: SGDLS and YYNGEE. CDR3 sequence reads: CASSVRDRGETQYF. CDR3 nucleotides: TGTGCCAGCAGCGTCCGGGACAGGGGTGAGACCCAGTACTTC.

This clone appeared a single time. V and J are TRBV4-1 and TRBJ1-2; 7 bases agree with TRBD1. This CDR3 has 16 amino acids. With 0 bases clipped from V and 8 bases from J, the junction kept 12 bases outside the gene matches. From germline, CDR1 is MGHRA and CDR2 YSYEKL. CDR3 coding DNA: TGCGCCAGCAGCCAAGATAGTGACAGGGTAGTGAGGGGCTACACCTTC. The encoded protein is CASSQDSDRVVRGYTF.

This sequence joins TRBV7-9 and TRBJ1-2; D gene ambiguous. The CDR3 contains 13 residues. Trimming removed 1 base at V and 2 bases at J, with 5 bases between. CDR1 SEHNR and CDR2 FQNEAQ come from the germline V gene (reference sequence). The CDR3 here is CASSLESNYGYTF. CDR3 nucleotide sequence: TGTGCCAGCAGCTTAGAATCGAACTATGGCTACACCTTC. Full variable domain (remainder filled in from reference TRBV7-9 and TRBJ1-2): DTGVSQNPRHKITKRGQNVTFRCDPISEHNRLYWYRQTLGQGPEFLTYFQNEAQLEKSRLLSDRFSAERPKGSFSTLEIQRTEQGDSAMYLCASSLESNYGYTFGSGTRLTVV.

On this clone: One end of the junction is discordant with germline, which a read error may explain. DNA for the CDR3: TGCGCCAGCAGCCACCTTTTCGGGACAGAGAACACTGAAACTTTCTTT. As protein: CASSHLFGTENTETFF. The chain recombines TRBV4-1 with TRBJ1-1; 7 nucleotides agree with TRBD1. Germline V lookup: CDR1 MGHRA, CDR2 YSYEKL. The CDR3 sequence is 16 residues long.

The chain carries TRBV9 and TRBJ2-7; tentatively, D is TRBD2 (6 bases). The CDR3 is made up of 18 amino acids. V lost 4 bases to trimming and J lost 0 bases, with 23 bases between them. Germline V gene sequence: CDR1 SGDLS, CDR2 YYNGEE. CDR3 DNA: TGTGCCAGCAGCCCAAAACCAGACGGGACTCTTAGCTCCTACGAGCAGTACTTC. Translated: CASSPKPDGTLSSYEQYF.

The CDR3 region is CSVGSGGPSEQYF. As DNA, the CDR3 is TGCAGCGTTGGTAGCGGGGGGCCTAGCGAGCAGTACTTC. The rearrangement joins TRBV29-1 to TRBJ2-7, with TRBD2 matching over 10 bases. Germline V gives CDR1 SQVTM, CDR2 ANQGSEA. The CDR3 length is 13 residues. Unmatched junction bases numbered 6, after V lost 4 bases and J lost 6 bases.